This T cell receptor (beta chain) is from a study of cytomegalovirus exposure and HLA in healthy donors. Study in general: The study's early data release held tens of millions of unique TCRs from HLA-typed donors.

PCR involved 60 Vbeta and 13 Jbeta primers. Repertoires were generated with immunoSEQ multiplex PCR, while TCRdb's copy carries only in-frame clones and drops some. The data contain 150,000 to 200,000 clones, around 80% of them singletons. V lost 2 bases and J lost 4, with 13 bases in between. From germline, CDR1 is SGHRS and CDR2 YFSETQ. The CDR3 sequence is 15 residues long. This clone was picked up one time. Material: PBMCs. The clonotype originates from a middle-aged woman in good health and CMV-seropositive. The chain is built from TRBV5-1 and TRBJ2-1; D is undetermined. Here the CDR3 reads CASSFLRIAYNEQFF. The CDR3 DNA reads as TGCGCCAGCAGCTTCTTGCGCATAGCTTACAATGAGCAGTTCTTC.